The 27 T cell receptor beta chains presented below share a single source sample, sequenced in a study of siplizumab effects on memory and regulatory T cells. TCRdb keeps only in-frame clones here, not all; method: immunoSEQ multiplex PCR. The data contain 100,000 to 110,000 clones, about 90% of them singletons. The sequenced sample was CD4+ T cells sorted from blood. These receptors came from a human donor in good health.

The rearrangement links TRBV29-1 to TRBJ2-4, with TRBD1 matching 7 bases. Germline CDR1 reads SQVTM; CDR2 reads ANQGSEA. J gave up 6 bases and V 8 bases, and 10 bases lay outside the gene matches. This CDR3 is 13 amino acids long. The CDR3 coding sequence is TGCAGCACCAGACAGGGTGTGGGAAACATTCAGTACTTC. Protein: CSTRQGVGNIQYF.

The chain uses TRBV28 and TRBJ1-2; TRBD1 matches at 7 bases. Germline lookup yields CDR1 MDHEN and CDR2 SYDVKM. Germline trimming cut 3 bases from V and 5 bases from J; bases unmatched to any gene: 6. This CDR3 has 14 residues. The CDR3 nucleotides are TGTGCCAGCAGTTTCAGACAGGGTGGTTATGGCTACACCTTC. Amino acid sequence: CASSFRQGGYGYTF.

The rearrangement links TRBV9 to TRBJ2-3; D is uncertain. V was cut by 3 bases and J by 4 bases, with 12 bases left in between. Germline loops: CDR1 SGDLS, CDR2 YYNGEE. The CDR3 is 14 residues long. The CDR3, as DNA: TGTGCCAGCAGCGCGGGCCCCGGGCCAGATACGCAGTATTTT. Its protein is CASSAGPGPDTQYF.

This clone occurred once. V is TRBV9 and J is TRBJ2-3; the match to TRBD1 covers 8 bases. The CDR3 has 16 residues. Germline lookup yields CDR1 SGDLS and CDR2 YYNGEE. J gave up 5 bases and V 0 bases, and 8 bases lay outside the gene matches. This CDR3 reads CASSVGGRGRIDTQYF. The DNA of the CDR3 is TGTGCCAGCAGCGTAGGAGGCAGGGGGCGAATAGATACGCAGTATTTT.

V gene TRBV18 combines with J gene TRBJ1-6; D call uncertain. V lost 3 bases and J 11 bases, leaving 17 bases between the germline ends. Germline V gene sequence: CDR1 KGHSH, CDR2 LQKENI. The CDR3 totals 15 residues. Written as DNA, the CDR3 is TGTGCCAGCTCACCGGTTCAGGACCCCGGACCACCCCTCCACTTT. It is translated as CASSPVQDPGPPLHF.

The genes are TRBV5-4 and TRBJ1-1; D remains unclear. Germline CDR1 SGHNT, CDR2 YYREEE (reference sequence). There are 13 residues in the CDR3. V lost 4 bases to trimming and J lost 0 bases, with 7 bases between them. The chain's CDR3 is CASSPGMNTEAFF. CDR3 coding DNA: TGTGCCAGCAGCCCCGGTATGAACACTGAAGCTTTCTTT.

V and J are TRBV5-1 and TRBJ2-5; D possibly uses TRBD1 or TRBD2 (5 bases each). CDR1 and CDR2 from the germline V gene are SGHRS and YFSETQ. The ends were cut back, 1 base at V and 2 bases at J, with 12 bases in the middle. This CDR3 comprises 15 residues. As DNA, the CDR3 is TGCGCCAGCAGCTTGAGGGCAGGGACGCAAGAGACCCAGTACTTC. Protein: CASSLRAGTQETQYF.

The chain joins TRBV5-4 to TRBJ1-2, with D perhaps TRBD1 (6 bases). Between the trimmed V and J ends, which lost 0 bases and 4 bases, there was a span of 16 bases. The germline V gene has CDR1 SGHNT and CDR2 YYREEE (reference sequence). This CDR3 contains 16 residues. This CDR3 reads CASSLGSGGPLYGYTF. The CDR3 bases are TGTGCCAGCAGCTTGGGGTCCGGGGGCCCTCTCTATGGCTACACCTTC.

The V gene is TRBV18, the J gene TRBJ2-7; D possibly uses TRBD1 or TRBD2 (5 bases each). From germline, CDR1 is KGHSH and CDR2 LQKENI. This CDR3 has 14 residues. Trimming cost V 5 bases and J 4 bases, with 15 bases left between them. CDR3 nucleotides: TGTGCCAGCTCAGGATCCAGAGAGGGGTACGAGCAGTACTTC. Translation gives CASSGSREGYEQYF.

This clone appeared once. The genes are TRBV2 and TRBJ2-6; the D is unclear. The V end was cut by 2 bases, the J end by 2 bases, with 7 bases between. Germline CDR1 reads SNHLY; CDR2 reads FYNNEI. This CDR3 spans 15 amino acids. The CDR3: CASSETHPGANVLTF. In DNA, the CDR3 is TGTGCCAGCAGTGAAACCCACCCTGGGGCCAACGTCCTGACTTTC.

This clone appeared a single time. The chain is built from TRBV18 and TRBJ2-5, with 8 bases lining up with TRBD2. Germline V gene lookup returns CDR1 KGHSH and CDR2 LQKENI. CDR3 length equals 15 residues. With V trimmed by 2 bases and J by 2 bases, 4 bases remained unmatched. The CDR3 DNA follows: TGTGCCAGCTCACCAAAGCGGGGGATTCAAGAGACCCAGTACTTC. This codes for CASSPKRGIQETQYF. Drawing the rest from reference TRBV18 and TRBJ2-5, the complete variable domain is NAGVMQNPRHLVRRRGQEARLRCSPMKGHSHVYWYRQLPEEGLKFMVYLQKENIIDESGMPKERFSAEFPKEGPSILRIQQVVRGDSAAYFCASSPKRGIQETQYFGPGTRLLVL.

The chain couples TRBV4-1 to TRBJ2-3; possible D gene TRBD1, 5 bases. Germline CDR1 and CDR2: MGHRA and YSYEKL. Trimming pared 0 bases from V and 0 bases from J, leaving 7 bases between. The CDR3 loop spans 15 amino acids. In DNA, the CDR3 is TGCGCCAGCAGCCAAGAGGGGCAGAGCACAGATACGCAGTATTTT. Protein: CASSQEGQSTDTQYF.

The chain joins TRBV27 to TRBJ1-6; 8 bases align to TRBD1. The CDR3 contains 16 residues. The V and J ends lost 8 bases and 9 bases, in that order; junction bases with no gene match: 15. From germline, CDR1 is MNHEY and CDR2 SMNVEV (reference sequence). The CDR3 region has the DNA TGTGCCAGCCGATCCCATTCAGGACAGGGACGTTCACCCCTCCACTTT. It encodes CASRSHSGQGRSPLHF.

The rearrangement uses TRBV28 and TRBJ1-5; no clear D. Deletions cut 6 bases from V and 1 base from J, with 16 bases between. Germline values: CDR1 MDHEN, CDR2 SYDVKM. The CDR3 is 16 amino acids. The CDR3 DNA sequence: TGTGCCAGCAGCCCAAACCCCACATGGAGCAATCAGCCCCAGCATTTT. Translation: CASSPNPTWSNQPQHF.

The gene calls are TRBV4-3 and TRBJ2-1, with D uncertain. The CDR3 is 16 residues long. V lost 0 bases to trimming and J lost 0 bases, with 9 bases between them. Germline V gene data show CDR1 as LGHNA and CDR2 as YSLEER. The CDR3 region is CASSQELAYSYNEQFF. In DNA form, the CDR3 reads TGCGCCAGCAGCCAAGAATTGGCCTACTCCTACAATGAGCAGTTCTTC.

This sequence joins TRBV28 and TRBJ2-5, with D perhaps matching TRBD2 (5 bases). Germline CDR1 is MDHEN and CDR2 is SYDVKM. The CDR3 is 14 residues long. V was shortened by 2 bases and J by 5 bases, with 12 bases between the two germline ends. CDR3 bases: TGTGCCAGCAGTTTAGGAGGCGGCCGTGAGACCCAGTACTTC. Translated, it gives CASSLGGGRETQYF.

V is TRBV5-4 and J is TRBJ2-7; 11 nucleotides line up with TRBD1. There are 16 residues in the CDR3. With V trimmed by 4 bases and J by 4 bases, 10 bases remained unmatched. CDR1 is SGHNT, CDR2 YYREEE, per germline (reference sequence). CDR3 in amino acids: CASSADRGLKAYEQYF. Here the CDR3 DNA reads TGTGCCAGCAGCGCGGACAGGGGGCTTAAGGCGTACGAGCAGTACTTC.

CDR3 in amino acids: CASRDLGDIQYF. CDR3 nucleotides: TGTGCCAGCAGGGATCTAGGTGACATTCAGTACTTC. The chain combines TRBV5-4 with TRBJ2-4; D not resolved. CDR1 SGHNT and CDR2 YYREEE come from the germline V gene (reference sequence). This CDR3 has 12 amino acids. The V and J ends lost 5 bases and 8 bases respectively, with 11 bases between them.

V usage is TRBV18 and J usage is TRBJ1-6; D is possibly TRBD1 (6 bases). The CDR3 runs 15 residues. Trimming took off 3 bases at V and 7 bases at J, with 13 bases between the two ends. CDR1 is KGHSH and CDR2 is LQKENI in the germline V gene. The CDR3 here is CASSPNRVGNSPLHF. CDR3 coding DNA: TGTGCCAGCTCACCCAACAGGGTCGGGAATTCACCCCTCCACTTT. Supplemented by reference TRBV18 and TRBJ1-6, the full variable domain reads NAGVMQNPRHLVRRRGQEARLRCSPMKGHSHVYWYRQLPEEGLKFMVYLQKENIIDESGMPKERFSAEFPKEGPSILRIQQVVRGDSAAYFCASSPNRVGNSPLHFGNGTRLTVT.

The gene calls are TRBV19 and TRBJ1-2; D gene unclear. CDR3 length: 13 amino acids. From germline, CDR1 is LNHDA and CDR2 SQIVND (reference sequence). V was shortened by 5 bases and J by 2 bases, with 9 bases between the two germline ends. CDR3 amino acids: CASSLKNNYGYTF. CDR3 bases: TGTGCCAGTAGTCTTAAGAACAACTATGGCTACACCTTC.

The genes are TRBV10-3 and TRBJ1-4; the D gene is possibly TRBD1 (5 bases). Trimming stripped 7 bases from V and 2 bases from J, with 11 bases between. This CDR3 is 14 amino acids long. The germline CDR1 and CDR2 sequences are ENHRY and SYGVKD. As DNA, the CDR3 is TGTGCCATCACCCCAGGGCCCACTAATGAAAAACTGTTTTTT. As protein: CAITPGPTNEKLFF.

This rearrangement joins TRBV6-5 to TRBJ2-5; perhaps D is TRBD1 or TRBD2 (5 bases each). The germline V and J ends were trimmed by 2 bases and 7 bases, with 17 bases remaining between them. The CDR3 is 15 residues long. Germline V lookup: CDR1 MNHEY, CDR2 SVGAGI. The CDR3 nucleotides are TGTGCCAGCAGTTACGACAGACTTGGGGGTAGGACCCAGTACTTC. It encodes CASSYDRLGGRTQYF.

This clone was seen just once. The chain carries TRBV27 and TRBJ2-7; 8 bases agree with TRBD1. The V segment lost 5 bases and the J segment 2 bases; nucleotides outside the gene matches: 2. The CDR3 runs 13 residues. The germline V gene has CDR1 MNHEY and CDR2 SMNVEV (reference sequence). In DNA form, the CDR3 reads TGTGCCAGCAGTGTGGACAGGGCCTACGAGCAGTACTTC. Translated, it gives CASSVDRAYEQYF.

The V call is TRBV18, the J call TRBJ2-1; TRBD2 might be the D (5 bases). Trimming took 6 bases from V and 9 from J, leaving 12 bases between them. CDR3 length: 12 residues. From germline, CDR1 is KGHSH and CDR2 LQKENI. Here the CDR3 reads CASSSEGFEQFF. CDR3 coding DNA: TGTGCCAGCTCTTCCGAGGGATTTGAGCAGTTCTTC.

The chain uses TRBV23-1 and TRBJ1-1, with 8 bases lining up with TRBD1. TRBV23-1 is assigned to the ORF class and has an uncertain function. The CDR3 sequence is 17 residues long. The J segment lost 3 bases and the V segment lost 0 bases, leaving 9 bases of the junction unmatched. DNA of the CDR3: TGCGCCAGCAGTCAATCGGTGGCAGGGGGCTTGTACACTGAAGCTTTCTTT. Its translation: CASSQSVAGGLYTEAFF.

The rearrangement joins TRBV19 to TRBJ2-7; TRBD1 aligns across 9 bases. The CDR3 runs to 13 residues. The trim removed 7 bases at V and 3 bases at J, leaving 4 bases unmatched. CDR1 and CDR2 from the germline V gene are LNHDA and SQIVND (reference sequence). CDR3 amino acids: CASTRTGDYEQYF. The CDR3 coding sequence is TGTGCCAGTACCCGGACAGGGGACTACGAGCAGTACTTC.

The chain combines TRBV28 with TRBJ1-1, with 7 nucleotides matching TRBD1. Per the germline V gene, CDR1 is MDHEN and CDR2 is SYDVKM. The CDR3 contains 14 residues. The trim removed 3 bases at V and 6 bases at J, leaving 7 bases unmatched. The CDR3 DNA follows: TGTGCCAGCAGTTTCTACAGGGGCACTCCTGAAGCTTTCTTT. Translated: CASSFYRGTPEAFF.